This T cell receptor beta chain is drawn from a study of blood T cell repertoires in COVID-19. The overall study: Acute-phase and convalescent COVID-19 samples originated in the United States, Italy and Spain. T cells, B-cell-depleted T cells, or PBMCs supplied cDNA or gDNA.

The length of the CDR3 is 16 residues. Trimming at V came to 1 base and at J to 5 bases, leaving 7 bases not matched to a gene. Germline V gene data show CDR1 as SGHVS and CDR2 as FNYEAQ. The table lists this clone with a few counts. Per the study methods: The authors estimated nucleated cell counts from reference gene primer amplification. The repertoire was sequenced with immunoSEQ multiplex PCR; TCRdb's copy has only in-frame clones and lacks some. V and J calls and clone size are copied from that table; D and trimming were computed from the DNA. The table has 250,000 or so clones, 86% seen once. V and J are TRBV7-6 and TRBJ2-5; 10 nucleotides line up with TRBD1. Sequenced: peripheral blood. The sequence was collected from a man between 40 and 49 years old with active or convalescent COVID-19. The CDR3 reads CASSLGGDRGKETQYF. The DNA of the CDR3 is TGTGCCAGCAGCTTAGGAGGGGACAGGGGAAAGGAGACCCAGTACTTC.